This is a list of T cell receptor beta chains from one sample in a study of T-cell reconstitution after alpha-beta-depleted transplantation in children. TCRdb re-called the PCR reads through MiXCR, storing one row per CDR3 protein. The sample includes hundreds of thousands of distinct CDR3 sequences, about an eighth of them seen just once. Sequences were derived from PBMCs, sampled from the stem cell graft. The receptors originated from a human donor who donated a stem cell graft to a child with Fanconi anemia. CDR3s include the opening cysteine and the closing phenylalanine or tryptophan. Each record gives: clone size, V gene, CDR3 protein. Size is stated for part of the rows, as once, few or many counts, or as a class when the clone is expanded.

few TRBV27 CASSQQGYPGELFF
- TRBV12-3/TRBV12-4 CASSLGQGVTNEKLFF
few TRBV29-1 CSVGSGTGDQPQHF
few TRBV27 CASTLTVGGQPQHF
few TRBV2 CASSVYENQPQHF
few TRBV20-1 CSASDRGMSTDTQYF
- TRBV27 CASSLNRDRVLNTEAFF
few TRBV6-1 CASNEVGNQPQHF
- TRBV5-1 CASSSSEAAEGAFF
few TRBV6-5 CASSYSAGLSGNTIYF
- TRBV6-2/TRBV6-3 CASSPGLTPTSPLHF
- TRBV9 CASSPRVDYGYTF
few TRBV6-5 CASSYGVGELFF
- TRBV5-6 CASSRGRGVKETQYF
- TRBV5-1 CASSLVGAQRETQYF
many TRBV5-4 CASSLDGGGNQPQHF
- TRBV5-1 CASCDSGGSYEQYF
many TRBV7-2 CASSKVADTQYF
few TRBV7-6 CASSLLAGRKSTGELFF
many TRBV19 CASSPTTGFGQPQHF
many TRBV5-1 CASSLMTGAEAFF
few TRBV6-5 CASSYAQGASGELFF
few TRBV10-1 CASSAGAVEAFF
many TRBV11-2 CASSSGSEETQYF
- TRBV20-1 CSAREPGTDTQYF
- TRBV18 CASSPPARGNTIYF